The rows below give T cell receptor beta chains drawn from one sample of a study of T cell repertoires in cytomegalovirus infection. Each CDR3 protein is one row after TCRdb ran MiXCR on the reads. The sample shows about 310,000 distinct CDR3 sequences, 15% to 20% of them seen only once. The specimen sequenced was PBMCs. The receptors shown here come from a human donor in good health (CMV status not recorded). Some clones in this sample may be carry-over from other donors' samples. CDR3s include the opening cysteine and the closing phenylalanine or tryptophan.

v_call: TRBV6-8; j_call: TRBJ1-1; cdr3_aa: CASIRGSTNTEAFF
v_call: TRBV2; j_call: TRBJ2-3; cdr3_aa: CASRELAGATDTQYF
v_call: TRBV27; j_call: TRBJ1-1; cdr3_aa: CASEVPGGTEAFF
v_call: TRBV12-3/TRBV12-4; j_call: TRBJ1-1; cdr3_aa: CASSFHRGSEAFF
v_call: TRBV7-9; j_call: TRBJ2-5; cdr3_aa: CASSPPAGTEAETQYF
v_call: TRBV2; j_call: TRBJ2-7; cdr3_aa: CASRGDGTYEQYF
v_call: TRBV5-1; j_call: TRBJ2-5; cdr3_aa: CASSTDRRQETQYF
v_call: TRBV18; j_call: TRBJ2-7; cdr3_aa: CASSPDTSGGYEQYF
v_call: TRBV12-3/TRBV12-4; j_call: TRBJ1-6; cdr3_aa: CASTLEKGTGSPLHF
v_call: TRBV6-1; j_call: TRBJ1-4; cdr3_aa: CASSSGLGIVEKLFF
v_call: TRBV7-2; j_call: TRBJ2-7; cdr3_aa: CASSLASREQYF
v_call: TRBV7-2; j_call: TRBJ1-6; cdr3_aa: CASRLTGTPYNSPLHF
v_call: TRBV2; j_call: TRBJ2-1; cdr3_aa: CASRDGESYNEQFF
v_call: TRBV29-1; j_call: TRBJ1-2; cdr3_aa: CSVGPTGGGYTF
v_call: TRBV5-6; j_call: TRBJ1-2; cdr3_aa: CASSPFQGSYGYTF
v_call: TRBV15; j_call: TRBJ1-1; cdr3_aa: CATSRDRSDSKAFF
v_call: TRBV20-1; j_call: TRBJ1-6; cdr3_aa: CSARAAGGNSPLHF
v_call: TRBV12-3/TRBV12-4; j_call: TRBJ2-7; cdr3_aa: CASSRSAFSYEQYF
v_call: TRBV28; j_call: TRBJ1-1; cdr3_aa: CASSGPREAFF
v_call: TRBV7-2; j_call: TRBJ1-2; cdr3_aa: CASSLARSGLHYGYTF
v_call: TRBV20-1; j_call: TRBJ2-5; cdr3_aa: CSAREGQQETQYF
v_call: TRBV20-1; j_call: TRBJ1-1; cdr3_aa: CSAARSGNTEAFF
v_call: TRBV19; j_call: TRBJ2-2; cdr3_aa: CASSPDRAAGELFF
v_call: TRBV2; j_call: TRBJ1-1; cdr3_aa: CASSEQGVGVWTEAFF
v_call: TRBV6-1; j_call: TRBJ1-3; cdr3_aa: CASSRDRGQSTIYF
v_call: TRBV11-3; j_call: TRBJ2-5; cdr3_aa: CASSKTSGGKETQYF
v_call: TRBV7-2; j_call: TRBJ1-5; cdr3_aa: CASSLVGGGGRNQPQHF
v_call: TRBV28; j_call: TRBJ2-4; cdr3_aa: CASRPQITRQVAKNIQYF
v_call: TRBV19; j_call: TRBJ2-2; cdr3_aa: CATGTGYTGELFF
v_call: TRBV11-2; j_call: TRBJ2-5; cdr3_aa: CASRSARETQYF